These 5 T cell receptor beta chains were sequenced from one sample in a study of T cells in Graves' hyperthyroidism and ophthalmopathy. TCR beta CDR3 regions were amplified from RNA transcripts. Researchers ran a first-round RT-PCR on the TCR CDR3 using the HTBI primer set. TCRdb redid the calling of the multiplex PCR reads with MiXCR, one entry per CDR3 protein. Of more than 650,000 distinct CDR3 sequences in the sample, 11% to 15% were seen once. The sequenced material came from blood. The receptors shown here come from a woman aged 18-29 years with Graves' hyperthyroidism.

This clonotype was seen a handful of times. V is TRBV15 and J is TRBJ2-5, with a possible D match to TRBD1 (5 bases). This CDR3 has 13 amino acids. The germline gives CDR1 LNHNV, CDR2 YYDKDF (reference sequence). Trimming left V 1 base short and J 6 bases short, with 9 bases between. In DNA, the CDR3 is TGTGCCACCAGCAGAGGGACATATAAGACCCAGTACTTC. It translates to CATSRGTYKTQYF. Drawing the rest from reference TRBV15 and TRBJ2-5, the complete variable domain is DAMVIQNPRYQVTQFGKPVTLSCSQTLNHNVMYWYQQKSSQAPKLLFHYYDKDFNNEADTPDNFQSRRPNTSFCFLDIRSPGLGDTAMYLCATSRGTYKTQYFGPGTRLLVL.

The chain has TRBV28 and TRBJ1-2; a weak D match, TRBD1 (6 bases). Germline assignment: CDR1 MDHEN and CDR2 SYDVKM. Trimming removed 4 bases at V and 4 bases at J, with 16 bases between. This CDR3 is built from 15 residues. The CDR3 reads CASSYWTAGGYGYTF. DNA of the CDR3: TGTGCCAGCAGTTATTGGACAGCGGGGGGCTATGGCTACACCTTC.

In this sample, this clonotype turned up a few times. This sequence may be a read error, since a much larger clone differs from it by one base. DNA of the CDR3: TGTGCCAGCAGCTTAGCCATAGCCATGGAGACCCAGTACTTC. It yields the protein CASSLAIAMETQYF. The rearrangement joins TRBV7-9 to TRBJ2-5, with D uncertain. Germline CDR1 SEHNR, CDR2 FQNEAQ (reference sequence). The length of the CDR3 is 14 residues. V was cut by 0 bases and J by 5 bases, with 10 bases left in between.

This clonotype has more than one count but fewer than ten. The V call is TRBV5-6, the J call TRBJ2-7; the D call may be TRBD1 or TRBD2 (7 bases each). Trimming stripped 1 base from V and 0 bases from J, with 14 bases between. The CDR3 is made up of 16 amino acids. Germline V gene lookup returns CDR1 SGHDT and CDR2 YYEEEE. CDR3 DNA: TGTGCCAGCAGCTTGAGCGGGACAGTGTTCTCCTACGAGCAGTACTTC. Translation gives CASSLSGTVFSYEQYF.

Worth noting for this clonotype: Compared with germline, one end of the junction differs, possibly owing to a read error. The CDR3 loop reads CSVWTSDANEQLF. CDR3 coding DNA: TGCAGCGTTTGGACTAGCGACGCCAATGAGCAGCTCTTC. The chain has TRBV29-1 and TRBJ2-1; 9 bases match TRBD2. The germline V gene has CDR1 SQVTM and CDR2 ANQGSEA. CDR3 size: 13 residues.